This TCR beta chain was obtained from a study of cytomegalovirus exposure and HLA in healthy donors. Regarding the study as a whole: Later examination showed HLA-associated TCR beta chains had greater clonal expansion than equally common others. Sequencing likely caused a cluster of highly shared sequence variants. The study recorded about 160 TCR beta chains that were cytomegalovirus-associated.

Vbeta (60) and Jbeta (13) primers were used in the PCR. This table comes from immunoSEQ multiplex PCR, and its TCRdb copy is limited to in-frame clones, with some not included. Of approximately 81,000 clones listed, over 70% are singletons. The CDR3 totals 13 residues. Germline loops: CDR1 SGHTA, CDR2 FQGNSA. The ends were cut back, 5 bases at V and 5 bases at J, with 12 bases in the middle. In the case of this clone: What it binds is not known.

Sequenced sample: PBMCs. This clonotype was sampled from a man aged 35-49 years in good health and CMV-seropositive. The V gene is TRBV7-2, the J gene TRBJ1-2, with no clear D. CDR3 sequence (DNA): TGTGCCAGCAGCCTGGCAGGCAGATATGGCTACACCTTC. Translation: CASSLAGRYGYTF. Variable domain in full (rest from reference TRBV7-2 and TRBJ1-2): GAGVSQSPSNKVTEKGKDVELRCDPISGHTALYWYRQSLGQGLEFLIYFQGNSAPDKSGLPSDRFSAERTGGSVSTLTIQRTQQEDSAVYLCASSLAGRYGYTFGSGTRLTVV.